The clone carrying this T cell receptor beta chain was counted a few times. Its antigen is as yet unknown. This CDR3 is 15 amino acids long. V gave up 0 bases and J gave up 5 bases; unmatched junction bases: 6. Germline loops: CDR1 DFQATT, CDR2 SNEGSKA (reference sequence). This record comes from a study of T-cell reconstitution after alpha-beta-depleted transplantation in children. TCRbeta library construction was performed incorporating unique molecular identifiers. TCRdb re-analysed the PCR reads in MiXCR, keeping a single row per CDR3 protein. Among about 580,000 distinct CDR3 sequences listed, around 27% were seen once. General study results and limits: Diversity of TCRbeta at day 60 was high in some patients, arising from surviving recipient T cells and thymic progenitors.

The source is a boy younger than two with Wiskott-Aldrich syndrome, due to receive a stem cell transplant. The chain uses TRBV20-1 and TRBJ2-3; 9 bases agree with TRBD2. The sample in question was PBMCs, obtained before TCRalphabeta/CD19-depleted stem cell transplant. The CDR3 protein is CSAREGTSFEDTQYF. CDR3 nucleotides: TGCAGTGCTAGAGAAGGGACTAGCTTTGAAGATACGCAGTATTTT.